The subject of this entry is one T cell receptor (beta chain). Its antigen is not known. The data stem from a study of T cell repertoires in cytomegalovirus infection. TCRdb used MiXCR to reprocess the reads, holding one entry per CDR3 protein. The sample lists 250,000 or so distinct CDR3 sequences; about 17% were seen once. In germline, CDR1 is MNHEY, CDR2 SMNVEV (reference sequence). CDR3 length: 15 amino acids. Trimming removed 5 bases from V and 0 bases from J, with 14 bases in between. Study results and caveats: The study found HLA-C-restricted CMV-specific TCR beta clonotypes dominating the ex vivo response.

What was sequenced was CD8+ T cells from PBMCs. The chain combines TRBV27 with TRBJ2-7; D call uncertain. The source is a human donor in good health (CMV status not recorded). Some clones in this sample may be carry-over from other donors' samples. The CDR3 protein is CASSPSPGNSYEQYF. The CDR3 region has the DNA TGTGCCAGCAGTCCCTCTCCTGGGAACTCCTACGAGCAGTACTTC.